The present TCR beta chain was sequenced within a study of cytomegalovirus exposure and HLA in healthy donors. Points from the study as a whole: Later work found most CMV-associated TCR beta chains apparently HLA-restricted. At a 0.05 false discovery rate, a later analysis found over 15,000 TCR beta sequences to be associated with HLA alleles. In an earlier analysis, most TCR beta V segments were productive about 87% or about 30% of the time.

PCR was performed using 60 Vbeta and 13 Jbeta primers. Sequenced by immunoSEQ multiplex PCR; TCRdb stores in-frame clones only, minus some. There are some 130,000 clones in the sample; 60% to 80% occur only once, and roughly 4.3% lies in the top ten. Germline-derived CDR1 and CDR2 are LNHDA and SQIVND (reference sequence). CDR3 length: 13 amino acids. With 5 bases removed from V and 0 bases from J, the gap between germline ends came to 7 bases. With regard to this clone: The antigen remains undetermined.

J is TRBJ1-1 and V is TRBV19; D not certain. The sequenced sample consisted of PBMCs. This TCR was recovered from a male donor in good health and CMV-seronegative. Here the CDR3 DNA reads TGTGCCAGTAGTTCCCAGGTGAACACTGAAGCTTTCTTT. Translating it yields CASSSQVNTEAFF. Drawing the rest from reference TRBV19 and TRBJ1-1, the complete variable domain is DGGITQSPKYLFRKEGQNVTLSCEQNLNHDAMYWYRQDPGQGLRLIYYSQIVNDFQKGDIAEGYSVSREKKESFPLTVTSAQKNPTAFYLCASSSQVNTEAFFGQGTRLTVV.